Below, one T cell receptor (beta chain) is given with its context. The sample originates from a study of blood T cell repertoires in COVID-19. V shed 4 bases, J shed 9 bases, and the junction held 15 bases outside the gene matches. From germline, CDR1 is MGHRA and CDR2 YSYEKL. This CDR3 has 16 amino acids. Repertoires were generated with immunoSEQ multiplex PCR, while TCRdb's copy carries only in-frame clones and drops some. The sample has approximately 150,000 clones; approximately 79% are singletons. The clonotype was recovered from a man between 45 and 60 years old with active or convalescent COVID-19. Input material: peripheral blood. The chain links TRBV4-1 to TRBJ2-1; 7 positions match TRBD2. As DNA, the CDR3 is TGCGCCAGCAGCCGCCAGACTAGCCAGTTGACGGGTGAGCAGTTCTTC. Protein sequence: CASSRQTSQLTGEQFF.